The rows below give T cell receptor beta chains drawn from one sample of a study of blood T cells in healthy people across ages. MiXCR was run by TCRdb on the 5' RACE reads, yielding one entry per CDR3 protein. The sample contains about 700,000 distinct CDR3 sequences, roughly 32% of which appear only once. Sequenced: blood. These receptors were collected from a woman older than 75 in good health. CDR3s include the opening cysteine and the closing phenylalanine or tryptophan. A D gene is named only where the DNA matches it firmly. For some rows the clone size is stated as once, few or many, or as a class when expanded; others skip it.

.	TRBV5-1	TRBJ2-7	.	TGCGCCAGCAGCTTATCTTTGGGGGGGGCCGCGTCCTACGAGCAGTACTTC	CASSLSLGGAASYEQYF
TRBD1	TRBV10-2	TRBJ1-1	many	TGCGCCAGCAGAGAACAGGGGGAGAACACTGAAGCTTTCTTT	CASREQGENTEAFF
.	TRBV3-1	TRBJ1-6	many	TGTGCCAGCAGCCAAGACAGGATTTATAATTCACCCCTCCACTTT	CASSQDRIYNSPLHF
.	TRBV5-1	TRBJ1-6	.	TGCGCCAGCAGCTCCCGTGCCATGGGTTCACCCCCCCACTTT	CASSSRAMGSPPHF
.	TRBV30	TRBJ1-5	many	TGTGCCCTCGGCAGGAATAATCAGCCCCAGCATTTT	CALGRNNQPQHF
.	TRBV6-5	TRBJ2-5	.	TGTGCCAGCAGTTACTCGATCCCGGAGGGGGAAGGGGGTGAGCAGTACTTC	CASSYSIPEGEGGEQYF
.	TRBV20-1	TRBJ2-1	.	TGCAGTGCTCGCCGACAGGCTGCATACAATGAGCAGTTCTTC	CSARRQAAYNEQFF
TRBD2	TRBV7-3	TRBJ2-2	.	TGTGCCAGCAGCCCGGGAGGACCGAACACCGGGGAGCGGTTTTTT	CASSPGGPNTGERFF
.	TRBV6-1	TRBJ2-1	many	TGTGCCAGCAGCAGAAGGGGGGGTTACAATGAGCAGTTCTTC	CASSRRGGYNEQFF
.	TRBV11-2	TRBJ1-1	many	TGTGCCAGCAGCGCCTACCGTACGGGTAACACTGAAGCTTTCTTT	CASSAYRTGNTEAFF
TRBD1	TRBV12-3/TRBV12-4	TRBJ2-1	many	TGTGCCAGCAGTTTCTTGAAGACAGGGCGGTATGAGCAGTTCTTC	CASSFLKTGRYEQFF
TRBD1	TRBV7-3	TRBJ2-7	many	TGTGCCAGCAGCTTTGGGACAGGGGGCATCCACGAGCAGTACTTC	CASSFGTGGIHEQYF
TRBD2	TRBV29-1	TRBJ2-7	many	TGCAGCGTCGCCGGGAGGAGTCGCGGGGGTTACGAGCAGTACTTC	CSVAGRSRGGYEQYF
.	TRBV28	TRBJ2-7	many	TGTGCCAGCAGTTTATCAGGGCAGGGTATTTACGAGCAGTACTTC	CASSLSGQGIYEQYF
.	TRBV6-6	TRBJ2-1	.	TGTGCCAGCAAATCCCCAGGGGTAGCGCGTAATGAGCAGTTCTTC	CASKSPGVARNEQFF
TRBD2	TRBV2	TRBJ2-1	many	TGTGCCAGCAGTGAAATAGCGGGGCACTACAATGAGCAGTTCTTC	CASSEIAGHYNEQFF
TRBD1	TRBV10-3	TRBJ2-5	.	TGTGCTATCGGTGAACAGGGGAAGCAGTACTTC	CAIGEQGKQYF
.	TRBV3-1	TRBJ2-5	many	TGTGCCAGCAGCCAAGATTGGGGCAAAGAGACCCAGTACTTC	CASSQDWGKETQYF
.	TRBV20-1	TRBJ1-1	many	TGCAGTGCTAGAAAGTCCAGGGGAGACACTGAAGCTTTCTTT	CSARKSRGDTEAFF
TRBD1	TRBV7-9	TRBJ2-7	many	TGTGCCAGCAGCTCCGGGACAGGGGGACTTTACGAGCAGTACTTC	CASSSGTGGLYEQYF
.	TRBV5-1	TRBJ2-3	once	TGCGCCAGCAGCATCAGAACACCAAGTGATACGCAGTATTTT	CASSIRTPSDTQYF
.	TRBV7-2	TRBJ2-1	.	TGTGCCAGCAGGCTCCAGGGGAGCTCCTACAATGAGCAGTTCTTC	CASRLQGSSYNEQFF
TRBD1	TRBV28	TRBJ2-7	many	TGTGCCACCGTGACTGGACAGGGGATATCCTACGAGCAGTACTTC	CATVTGQGISYEQYF
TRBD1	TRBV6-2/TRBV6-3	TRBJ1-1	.	TGTGTCAGCAGCGATACAGGGGCAAGGAACACTGAAGCTTTCTTT	CVSSDTGARNTEAFF
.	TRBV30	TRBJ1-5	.	TGTGCCTGGAGCCAGTATAGCAATCAGCCCCAGCATTTT	CAWSQYSNQPQHF
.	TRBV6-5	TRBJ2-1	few	TGTGCCAGCAGTTACTCCGGACTCGGATCCTACAATGAGCAGTTCTTC	CASSYSGLGSYNEQFF